This TCR beta chain was recovered during a study of shared clonotypes between healthy human individuals. Overall study context: The donor group consisted of a couple of women and a few men, aged 18 to 49.

Findings and limits, study-wide: All-four-donor shared clonotypes had higher generation probabilities than non-shared clonotypes did.

The V and J ends lost 6 bases and 0 bases respectively, with 14 bases between them. CDR3 length: 15 residues. Germline-derived CDR1 and CDR2 are LNHDA and SQIVND (reference sequence). TCRdb keeps only in-frame clones here, not all; method: immunoSEQ multiplex PCR. The data show approximately 2,300,000 clones, 85% to 95% seen once. As to this clone: Its matching antigen is unknown.

The sequencing sample was made of naive CD4+ T cells from PBMCs. Subset: CD45RA+ positively selected. The genes are TRBV19 and TRBJ1-1; D may be TRBD1 (6 bases). The origin of this receptor is a man younger than 35 in good health. Some clones in this sample may be carry-over from other donors' samples. The CDR3 region has the DNA TGTGCCAGTAGCCCCCTGGGACATTTGAACACTGAAGCTTTCTTT. It yields the protein CASSPLGHLNTEAFF.